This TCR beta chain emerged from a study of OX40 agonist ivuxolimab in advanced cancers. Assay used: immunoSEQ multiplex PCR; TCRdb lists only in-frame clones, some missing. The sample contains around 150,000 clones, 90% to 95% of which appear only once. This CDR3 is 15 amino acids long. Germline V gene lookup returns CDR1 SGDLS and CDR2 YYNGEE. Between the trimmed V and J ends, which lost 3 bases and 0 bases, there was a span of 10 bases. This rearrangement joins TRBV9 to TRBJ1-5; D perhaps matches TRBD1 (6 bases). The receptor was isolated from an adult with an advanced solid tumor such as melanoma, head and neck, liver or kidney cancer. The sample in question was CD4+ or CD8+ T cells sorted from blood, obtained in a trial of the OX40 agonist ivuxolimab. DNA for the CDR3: TGTGCCAGCAGCGCGGCAGGGGATAGCAATCAGCCCCAGCATTTT. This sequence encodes CASSAAGDSNQPQHF.